This T cell receptor (beta chain) was identified during a study of response to subunit inactivated influenza vaccine. The ends were cut back, 1 base at V and 1 base at J, with 7 bases in the middle. Germline V gene data show CDR1 as DFQATT and CDR2 as SNEGSKA (reference sequence). CDR3 length equals 13 residues. TCRdb analysed the RT-PCR reads with MiXCR anew, one entry per CDR3 protein. The table includes 500,000 to 600,000 distinct CDR3 sequences, around 8% detected once. This clonotype was seen many times. Its specificity is unknown. Study-wide results and limits: The authors offered the suggestion that each seasonal influenza vaccination recruits few new T cells.

The sequencing used PBMCs from blood, collected about 23 months after vaccination. The genes are TRBV20-1 and TRBJ1-1; no reliable D call. This TCR was recovered from a man between 45 and 75 years old who received an inactivated influenza vaccine. The CDR3 spells CSARGGQNTEAFF. CDR3 coding DNA: TGCAGTGCTAGAGGGGGTCAGAACACTGAAGCTTTCTTT.